These 9 T cell receptor beta chains were all obtained from the same sample, sequenced in a study of control samples from healthy donors and cancer patients. Using immunoSEQ multiplex PCR, the repertoire was profiled, and TCRdb retains in-frame clones only, with some absent. This sample has about 82,000 clones, with more than 70% found just once. Sequencing was done on a sample of blood. The receptors shown here come from a man aged 50 to 60 in good health.

V gene TRBV4-1 combines with J gene TRBJ2-5; D is tentatively TRBD1 or TRBD2 (6 bases each). CDR3 length equals 15 residues. Germline assignment: CDR1 MGHRA and CDR2 YSYEKL. Trimming cost V 1 base and J 5 bases, with 14 bases left between them. The CDR3 DNA is TGCGCCAGCAGCCAAGGTGGGGGGCATGGCGAGACCCAGTACTTC. Protein product: CASSQGGGHGETQYF.

V gene TRBV4-1 combines with J gene TRBJ2-5, with 13 bases aligning to TRBD2. The germline CDR1 and CDR2 sequences are MGHRA and YSYEKL. The CDR3 totals 15 residues. V shed 2 bases, J shed 7 bases, and the junction held 4 bases outside the gene matches. The CDR3 nucleotides are TGCGCCAGCAGCCAATCCGGGACTAGCGGGGCGACCCAGTACTTC. This translates into CASSQSGTSGATQYF.

V and J are TRBV2 and TRBJ2-7, with 10 nucleotides matching TRBD2. Looked up from germline, CDR1 is SNHLY and CDR2 is FYNNEI. There are 15 residues in the CDR3. V shed 4 bases, J shed 1 base, and the junction held 4 bases outside the gene matches. The CDR3 is CASSGTSGDSYEQYF. CDR3 DNA sequence: TGTGCCAGCAGTGGGACTAGCGGCGATTCCTACGAGCAGTACTTC.

CDR3 sequence reads: CASRGDRAVGYTF. The CDR3 DNA is TGTGCCAGCAGGGGGGACAGGGCCGTAGGCTACACCTTC. The chain has TRBV6-5 and TRBJ1-2; the match to TRBD1 covers 9 bases. V gave up 6 bases and J gave up 8 bases; unmatched junction bases: 7. Germline V gene data show CDR1 as MNHEY and CDR2 as SVGAGI. The CDR3 contains 13 residues.

A few counts support this clone. The chain is built from TRBV19 and TRBJ2-1; TRBD2 matches 7 bases. Germline CDR1 is LNHDA and CDR2 is SQIVND (reference sequence). The length of the CDR3 is 15 residues. The J segment lost 2 bases and the V segment lost 5 bases, leaving 6 bases of the junction unmatched. CDR3 amino acids: CASSHLAATYNEQFF. The CDR3 DNA reads TGTGCCAGTAGTCACCTAGCGGCCACCTACAATGAGCAGTTCTTC.

The chain joins TRBV4-2 to TRBJ1-1; D is ambiguous. Germline-derived CDR1 and CDR2 are LGHNA and YNFKEQ. V dropped 4 bases and J dropped 2 bases, with 17 bases sitting between them. The CDR3 contains 16 residues. Here the CDR3 DNA reads TGTGCCAGCAGCCCCCGGGTGGGTTTAGGAAACACTGAAGCTTTCTTT. It encodes CASSPRVGLGNTEAFF.

The chain employs TRBV4-2 and TRBJ1-5; no firm D call. The CDR3 contains 14 residues. Germline V gene data show CDR1 as LGHNA and CDR2 as YNFKEQ. V was shortened by 0 bases and J by 2 bases, with 5 bases between the two germline ends. CDR3 region: CASSQDMGNQPQHF. DNA for the CDR3: TGTGCCAGCAGCCAAGACATGGGCAATCAGCCCCAGCATTTT.

This chain joins TRBV29-1 and TRBJ2-7; D is unclear. V lost 2 bases to trimming and J lost 6 bases, with 11 bases between them. Germline V lookup: CDR1 SQVTM, CDR2 ANQGSEA. The length of the CDR3 is 12 residues. CDR3 in amino acids: CSVETQMGEQYF. The CDR3 DNA reads as TGCAGCGTTGAAACGCAGATGGGCGAGCAGTACTTC.

The chain is built from TRBV18 and TRBJ1-1; D unclear. V gave up 1 base and J gave up 1 base, with 7 bases separating them. Per germline, CDR1 KGHSH and CDR2 LQKENI. CDR3 size: 14 residues. The CDR3 spells CASSPLNGNTEAFF. The CDR3 coding sequence is TGTGCCAGCTCACCACTGAACGGGAACACTGAAGCTTTCTTT.